The subject of this entry is one T cell receptor (beta chain). A junction boundary mismatches the germline segment, possibly from a read error. This CDR3 is 12 amino acids long. CDR1 is KGHDR, CDR2 SFDVKD, per germline. The entry originates in a study of Ad26.COV2.S vaccination and SARS-CoV-2 variants. Repertoires were generated with immunoSEQ multiplex PCR, while TCRdb's copy carries only in-frame clones and drops some. The sample has approximately 420,000 clones, approximately 91% seen once. Indicated treatment: some 19 received Ad26.COV2.S at low or high dose, single or two shots; about 5 received placebo; per-sample allocation not given. Following the first vaccine or placebo injection, samples were taken on day 63. Wuhan-strain spike was delivered by a replication-incompetent Ad26 vector.

Material: peripheral blood, obtained in a trial of Ad26.COV2.S vaccine versus placebo. V gene TRBV24-1 combines with J gene TRBJ1-3; tentatively, D is TRBD1 (6 bases). The source of this sequence is a person between 18 and 60 years old who received the Ad26.COV2.S COVID-19 vaccine or a placebo. The CDR3 bases are TGTGCCACCAGTGATGCTGGGGGCATTATCCATTTT. It specifies CATSDAGGIIHF.